This T cell receptor beta chain was sequenced for a study of molecular identifiers for immune sequencing clone quantification. The CDR3 is made up of 13 amino acids. From the PCR reads, TCRdb called clonotypes with MiXCR, one entry per CDR3 protein. The sample lists approximately 590,000 distinct CDR3 sequences; roughly 27% were seen once. Libraries of naive CD8 cells were prepared from around 20,000 to 1,000,000 sorted cells using 10%, 30% or 50% RNA. The sequenced sample consisted of naive CD8+ T cells from blood, with Jurkat cell RNA spiked in. This sample's subset: FACS-sorted CD8+CD4-CCR7+CD45RA+ naive T cells. This TCR was sampled from a human donor in good health. Some libraries in this study had Jurkat cell RNA spiked in. The J gene is TRBJ2-1, the V gene TRBV3-2; TRBD1, as called in the table, went unchecked against the DNA. TRBV3-2 is described as a pseudogene. In DNA, the CDR3 is TGTGCCAGCAGCCCGAGGGACTGGGATGAGCAGTTCTTC. This encodes CASSPRDWDEQFF.